A selection of T cell receptor beta chains follows, all from one sample in a study of identical twins. TCRdb processed the 5' RACE reads anew with MiXCR; each CDR3 protein has one entry. Among over 600,000 distinct CDR3 sequences listed, 21% were seen once. These same data were also listed under a study on T cells expressing NK-cell markers.

Sequencing input: PBMCs. Receptor source: a woman aged 18-30 years in good health. CDR3s include the opening cysteine and the closing phenylalanine or tryptophan. Each record gives: V gene, D gene, J gene, clone size, CDR3 protein, CDR3 DNA. The D gene is left open where the match is weak. A row's size may be missing; if present it is once, few, many or a size class.

V gene: TRBV20-1
D gene: TRBD2
J gene: TRBJ2-1
clone size: few
CDR3 protein: CSAPLTGTSGKSSYNEQFF
CDR3 DNA: TGCAGTGCACCACTTACCGGGACTAGCGGGAAAAGCTCCTACAATGAGCAGTTCTTC

V gene: TRBV7-9
D gene: -
J gene: TRBJ2-1
clone size: -
CDR3 protein: CASSLETGPQFF
CDR3 DNA: TGTGCCAGCAGCTTAGAGACGGGCCCTCAGTTCTTC

V gene: TRBV7-2
D gene: TRBD2
J gene: TRBJ2-1
clone size: few
CDR3 protein: CASSLARDSGSVSHEQFF
CDR3 DNA: TGTGCCAGCAGCTTAGCTCGGGATAGCGGGAGTGTTAGTCATGAGCAGTTCTTC

V gene: TRBV5-1
D gene: -
J gene: TRBJ1-1
clone size: few
CDR3 protein: CASSLLQVDGNTEAFF
CDR3 DNA: TGCGCCAGCAGCTTGTTACAGGTGGACGGGAACACTGAAGCTTTCTTT

V gene: TRBV11-2
D gene: -
J gene: TRBJ2-3
clone size: few
CDR3 protein: CASSLWQGHDTQYF
CDR3 DNA: TGTGCCAGCAGCTTATGGCAGGGTCATGATACGCAGTATTTT

V gene: TRBV12-3/TRBV12-4
D gene: -
J gene: TRBJ1-5
clone size: -
CDR3 protein: CASKKRDFPGNQPQHF
CDR3 DNA: TGTGCCAGCAAGAAAAGGGACTTCCCAGGGAATCAGCCCCAGCATTTT

V gene: TRBV6-4
D gene: -
J gene: TRBJ2-5
clone size: -
CDR3 protein: CASSDSRWGQLRKETQYF
CDR3 DNA: TGTGCCAGCAGTGACTCCCGGTGGGGACAACTCAGAAAGGAGACCCAGTACTTC

V gene: TRBV20-1
D gene: TRBD1
J gene: TRBJ2-1
clone size: -
CDR3 protein: CSAQTQGAHNEQFF
CDR3 DNA: TGCAGTGCGCAGACGCAGGGGGCCCACAATGAGCAGTTCTTC

V gene: TRBV12-3/TRBV12-4
D gene: -
J gene: TRBJ2-3
clone size: few
CDR3 protein: CASTPEGGGTDTQYF
CDR3 DNA: TGTGCCAGCACCCCAGAGGGGGGGGGGACAGATACGCAGTATTTT

V gene: TRBV4-3
D gene: -
J gene: TRBJ2-5
clone size: -
CDR3 protein: CASSHQLGMRWTQYF
CDR3 DNA: TGCGCCAGCAGCCATCAGCTCGGCATGAGGTGGACCCAGTACTTC

V gene: TRBV15
D gene: -
J gene: TRBJ2-7
clone size: few
CDR3 protein: CATSRDMEQQYF
CDR3 DNA: TGTGCCACCAGCAGAGATATGGAACAGCAGTACTTC

V gene: TRBV6-1
D gene: TRBD2
J gene: TRBJ2-1
clone size: -
CDR3 protein: CASRLTSGYEQFF
CDR3 DNA: TGTGCCAGCAGACTGACTAGCGGGTATGAGCAGTTCTTC

V gene: TRBV6-1
D gene: -
J gene: TRBJ2-4
clone size: many
CDR3 protein: CASEGLTKNIQYF
CDR3 DNA: TGTGCCAGCGAGGGGTTAACCAAAAACATTCAGTACTTC

V gene: TRBV10-3
D gene: -
J gene: TRBJ1-4
clone size: -
CDR3 protein: CAISENRGRTNEKLFF
CDR3 DNA: TGTGCCATCAGTGAAAACAGAGGTCGGACTAATGAAAAACTGTTTTTT

V gene: TRBV29-1
D gene: -
J gene: TRBJ2-7
clone size: -
CDR3 protein: CSVNSARGSYEQYF
CDR3 DNA: TGCAGCGTTAACAGCGCGCGCGGATCCTACGAGCAGTACTTC

V gene: TRBV3-1
D gene: TRBD2
J gene: TRBJ2-1
clone size: -
CDR3 protein: CATSDRALAGGPSYNEQFF
CDR3 DNA: TGTGCCACCTCAGATAGGGCGCTAGCGGGGGGGCCTTCCTACAATGAGCAGTTCTTC

V gene: TRBV30
D gene: TRBD2
J gene: TRBJ2-1
clone size: -
CDR3 protein: CAWTVGLAGFLNEQFF
CDR3 DNA: TGTGCCTGGACCGTTGGACTAGCGGGATTTCTCAATGAGCAGTTCTTC

V gene: TRBV29-1
D gene: -
J gene: TRBJ2-3
clone size: many
CDR3 protein: CSVGWGGRTDTQYF
CDR3 DNA: TGCAGCGTTGGATGGGGGGGCCGGACAGATACGCAGTATTTT

V gene: TRBV10-1
D gene: -
J gene: TRBJ1-1
clone size: -
CDR3 protein: CASSRFAGTEAFF
CDR3 DNA: TGCGCCAGCAGCCGTTTTGCTGGGACTGAAGCTTTCTTT